The rows below give T cell receptor beta chains drawn from one sample of a study of blood T cells in healthy people across ages. TCRdb reanalysed the 5' RACE reads using MiXCR and keeps one entry per CDR3 protein. The top ten clones hold roughly 40% of a sample with around 800,000 distinct CDR3 sequences, 50% to 65% of them seen once. The sequenced material came from blood. The receptors were gathered from a man older than 75 in good health. Both conserved end residues are part of each CDR3. The D gene is left open where the match is weak. The size entry is marked missing in some rows and otherwise reads once, few, many or a size class.

cdr3_length | j_call | d_call | clone_size | v_call | cdr3_aa | cdr3_nt
14 | TRBJ2-7 | - | - | TRBV20-1 | CSARIYWVGYEQYF | TGCAGTGCTAGAATCTACTGGGTTGGGTACGAGCAGTACTTC
14 | TRBJ2-1 | - | - | TRBV20-1 | CSARSQLAYNEQFF | TGCAGTGCTAGGTCCCAGCTGGCCTACAATGAGCAGTTCTTC
13 | TRBJ2-1 | TRBD2 | few | TRBV6-5 | CASRLAGFGEQFF | TGTGCCAGCAGACTAGCGGGGTTCGGGGAGCAGTTCTTC
13 | TRBJ2-7 | TRBD2 | - | TRBV3-1 | CASSPQPGGSPYF | TGTGCCAGCAGCCCCCAACCTGGCGGGAGTCCGTACTTC
15 | TRBJ2-7 | - | - | TRBV21-1 | CASRKKGLAIYEQYF | TGTGCCAGCAGGAAAAAGGGACTAGCAATTTACGAGCAGTACTTC
16 | TRBJ2-6 | - | - | TRBV19 | CQGRGFPPVGADVLTF | TGCCAGGGGCGGGGATTTCCCCCTGTTGGGGCCGACGTCCTGACTTTC
17 | TRBJ1-2 | - | - | TRBV14 | CASSQDIAKVGWSGYTF | TGTGCCAGCAGCCAAGATATCGCCAAGGTGGGGTGGTCGGGCTACACCTTC
13 | TRBJ2-7 | - | - | TRBV2 | CASSENGSYEQYF | TGTGCCAGCAGTGAGAACGGGAGCTACGAGCAGTACTTC
12 | TRBJ2-7 | TRBD2 | - | TRBV12-3/TRBV12-4 | CASSHGTSGLYF | TGTGCCAGCAGTCATGGGACTAGCGGTTTGTACTTC
14 | TRBJ2-7 | - | - | TRBV28 | CASSPGLVPHEQYF | TGTGCCAGCAGTCCGGGTCTAGTACCCCACGAGCAGTACTTC
16 | TRBJ1-1 | - | - | TRBV5-1 | CASRLSSTGGNTEAFF | TGCGCCAGCAGACTTTCATCAACCGGGGGGAACACTGAAGCTTTCTTT
12 | TRBJ2-7 | - | - | TRBV11-2 | CASGPRVYEQYF | TGTGCCAGTGGACCGCGCGTGTACGAGCAGTACTTC
15 | TRBJ2-7 | TRBD1 | - | TRBV28 | CASSLWGDSSYEQYF | TGTGCCAGCAGTTTATGGGGGGACAGCTCCTACGAGCAGTACTTC